Each of the 29 T cell receptor beta chains below was sequenced from the same sample in a study of blood T cell repertoires in COVID-19. The data were produced by immunoSEQ multiplex PCR, yet TCRdb's version contains in-frame clones alone and is incomplete. The repertoire holds approximately 280,000 clones, with around 88% as singletons. Sequencing input: peripheral blood. These receptors were taken from a middle-aged man with acute or convalescent COVID-19.

This clone occurred a few times. The chain has TRBV4-1 and TRBJ2-1; 7 bases are shared with TRBD1. Germline loops: CDR1 MGHRA, CDR2 YSYEKL. V shed 0 bases, J shed 7 bases, and the junction held 9 bases outside the gene matches. This CDR3 region has 16 residues. DNA for the CDR3: TGCGCCAGCAGCCAAGATGAGGGACAGAGAGGGAATGAGCAGTTCTTC. Its protein is CASSQDEGQRGNEQFF.

The V gene is TRBV5-5, the J gene TRBJ2-7, with 8 bases matching TRBD1. The CDR3 contains 14 residues. Germline V gives CDR1 SGHKS, CDR2 YYEKEE (reference sequence). V shed 3 bases, J shed 3 bases, and the junction held 5 bases outside the gene matches. In DNA form, the CDR3 reads TGTGCCAGCAGCTATGCAGGGGGCAACTACGAGCAGTACTTC. Translated, it gives CASSYAGGNYEQYF.

CDR3 sequence: CASSESNRLTDTQYF. CDR3 sequence (DNA): TGCGCCAGCAGTGAGTCAAACAGGCTGACAGATACGCAGTATTTT. The genes are TRBV10-1 and TRBJ2-3, with D tentatively TRBD1 (5 bases). Germline V gene sequence: CDR1 WNHNN, CDR2 SYGVQD (reference sequence). The CDR3 contains 15 residues. V was trimmed by 0 bases and J by 3 bases, leaving 10 bases between them.

This chain links TRBV5-1 with TRBJ1-1; 8 bases line up with TRBD1. Germline CDR1 reads SGHRS; CDR2 reads YFSETQ. The V gene end was trimmed by 3 bases and the J gene end by 3 bases; junction bases not matched to a gene: 7. The CDR3 spans 15 residues. The CDR3 nucleotides read TGCGCCAGCAGCTACAATACAGGGGGGGACACTGAAGCTTTCTTT. Encoded protein: CASSYNTGGDTEAFF.

This chain links TRBV6-1 with TRBJ2-2; maybe TRBD1 (6 bases). Trimming took off 4 bases at V and 5 bases at J, with 17 bases between the two ends. The CDR3 consists of 16 residues. The V gene's germline CDR1 is MNHNS and CDR2 SASEGT. The CDR3: CASSARHPGETGELFF. The CDR3 DNA is TGTGCCAGCAGTGCGAGACACCCAGGGGAGACCGGGGAGCTGTTTTTT.

This clone was seen only once. The gene calls are TRBV6-4 and TRBJ1-2; tentatively, D is TRBD1 (6 bases). V shed 2 bases and J shed 5 bases, with 15 bases lying between them. This CDR3 contains 15 residues. The V gene's germline CDR1 is MRHNA and CDR2 SNTAGT. Here the CDR3 reads CASSDVPGATYGYTF. CDR3 coding DNA: TGTGCCAGCAGTGACGTCCCAGGGGCGACTTATGGCTACACCTTC.

The chain couples TRBV5-4 to TRBJ1-2; tentatively, D is TRBD1 (6 bases). V was cut by 2 bases and J by 2 bases, with 10 bases left in between. The CDR3 sequence is 14 residues long. Germline V gene sequence: CDR1 SGHNT, CDR2 YYREEE (reference sequence). The CDR3 nucleotides read TGTGCCAGCAGCTTTCCCGGACAGAACTATGGCTACACCTTC. Its protein product is CASSFPGQNYGYTF.

This chain connects TRBV3-1 (or the pseudogene TRBV3-2) to TRBJ2-2, with a tentative D call TRBD1 (6 bases). CDR1 is LGHDT and CDR2 is YNNKEL in the germline V gene (reference sequence). V was shortened by 3 bases and J by 8 bases, with 10 bases between the two germline ends. The CDR3 runs to 13 residues. The CDR3 bases are TGTGCCAGCAGCCAGGGGGCGCGGGGGGAGCTGTTTTTT. It encodes CASSQGARGELFF.

This chain joins TRBV5-1 and TRBJ2-1; TRBD2 aligns across 7 bases. The V gene's germline CDR1 is SGHRS and CDR2 YFSETQ. This CDR3 comprises 16 residues. With 2 bases clipped from V and 2 bases from J, the junction kept 7 bases outside the gene matches. The CDR3: CASSFFGGTTYNEQFF. CDR3 bases: TGCGCCAGCAGCTTCTTCGGGGGGACGACCTACAATGAGCAGTTCTTC.

V is TRBV11-2 and J is TRBJ2-6; D gene uncertain. The V gene's germline CDR1 is SGHAT and CDR2 FQNNGV. The CDR3 is 12 amino acids. Between the trimmed V and J ends, which lost 3 bases and 8 bases, there was a span of 5 bases. The CDR3 reads CASSFVSNVLTF. CDR3 DNA: TGTGCCAGCAGCTTTGTCTCCAACGTCCTGACTTTC.

The V and J genes are TRBV7-2 and TRBJ1-3; D uncertain. The CDR3 is made up of 13 amino acids. Germline values: CDR1 SGHTA, CDR2 FQGNSA. The V end was cut by 5 bases, the J end by 8 bases, with 13 bases between. CDR3 DNA: TGTGCCAGCAGCCCCCCTCGCGAAGACACCATATATTTT. This translates into CASSPPREDTIYF. Based on the CDR3 plus reference TRBV7-2 and TRBJ1-3, the full variable domain is GAGVSQSPSNKVTEKGKDVELRCDPISGHTALYWYRQSLGQGLEFLIYFQGNSAPDKSGLPSDRFSAERTGGSVSTLTIQRTQQEDSAVYLCASSPPREDTIYFGEGSWLTVV.

The rearrangement uses TRBV12-5 and TRBJ1-2, with D possibly matching TRBD1 (6 bases). This CDR3 spans 13 amino acids. The V end lost 2 bases, the J end lost 6 bases, and 10 bases lay between the germline ends. Germline lookup yields CDR1 LGHNT and CDR2 FRNRAP. The CDR3 DNA reads TGTGCTAGTGGTTTGATACAGGGTAATGGCTACACCTTC. Protein: CASGLIQGNGYTF.

The chain joins TRBV5-6 to TRBJ1-3; TRBD1 matches 7 bases. The CDR3 is 18 amino acids. Germline V gene data show CDR1 as SGHDT and CDR2 as YYEEEE. The trim removed 3 bases at V and 0 bases at J, leaving 12 bases unmatched. CDR3 nucleotides: TGTGCCAGCAGCTGGGGCTTGGGACAGCCAAGCTCTGGAAACACCATATATTTT. It specifies CASSWGLGQPSSGNTIYF.

Notes on this clone: The same CDR3 is also encoded by other DNA sequences in this sample. The chain links TRBV5-6 to TRBJ1-2; D call uncertain. The CDR3 sequence is 12 residues long. V lost 4 bases and J 4 bases, leaving 8 bases between the germline ends. Germline CDR1 is SGHDT and CDR2 is YYEEEE. The CDR3 loop is CASSLRVYGYTF. The CDR3 nucleotides are TGTGCCAGCAGCCTGCGAGTCTATGGCTACACCTTC.

This clone has only one observation. Distinct nucleotide sequences in the sample also encode this CDR3. The DNA of the CDR3 is TGTGCCAGCAGTTACTCAAGGGGGCTCGGTGGCTACACCTTC. This encodes CASSYSRGLGGYTF. The V and J genes are TRBV6-5 and TRBJ1-2; 7 bases map to TRBD1. CDR1 is MNHEY and CDR2 is SVGAGI in the germline V gene. This CDR3 is built from 14 residues. Trimming removed 0 bases from V and 7 bases from J; junction bases left unmatched: 5.

CDR3 coding DNA: TGTGCCAGCAGCGTAGGGGCAGGTGTGAACACTGAAGCTTTCTTT. Residues: CASSVGAGVNTEAFF. The V gene is TRBV9, the J gene TRBJ1-1, with D unresolved. In germline, CDR1 is SGDLS, CDR2 YYNGEE. The CDR3 is 15 amino acids. V was clipped by 0 bases and J by 0 bases, with 9 bases between them.

In nucleotides, the CDR3 is TGTGCCAGCAGCTTGGAGGCAGGGCTCGGCTACACCTTC. This sequence encodes CASSLEAGLGYTF. The V call is TRBV5-5, the J call TRBJ1-2, with D possibly matching TRBD1 (5 bases). The CDR3 is 13 amino acids. The germline CDR1 and CDR2 sequences are SGHKS and YYEKEE (reference sequence). With 0 bases removed from V and 8 bases from J, the gap between germline ends came to 11 bases.

This clone was recorded only once. J is TRBJ2-7 and V is TRBV7-8, with D perhaps matching TRBD2 (6 bases). The length of the CDR3 is 14 residues. The V end was cut by 5 bases, the J end by 1 base, with 12 bases between. CDR1 and CDR2 from the germline V gene are SGHVS and FQNEAQ. In DNA form, the CDR3 reads TGTGCCAGCAGCGTCCGGGACTCATCCTACGAGCAGTACTTC. Encoded protein: CASSVRDSSYEQYF.

This clone was seen a single time. V is TRBV7-8 and J is TRBJ1-2, with 8 bases matching TRBD1. Unmatched junction bases numbered 10, after V lost 5 bases and J lost 8 bases. Per the germline V gene, CDR1 is SGHVS and CDR2 is FQNEAQ. The CDR3 consists of 14 residues. The CDR3 region has the DNA TGTGCCAGCAGCGGATCCCAGGGGGCGGGGGGCTACACCTTC. Protein: CASSGSQGAGGYTF.

This rearrangement joins TRBV7-8 to TRBJ1-1, with D perhaps TRBD1 (5 bases). The CDR3 consists of 14 residues. The germline CDR1 and CDR2 sequences are SGHVS and FQNEAQ. The V end was cut by 5 bases, the J end by 5 bases, with 15 bases between. The CDR3 loop reads CASSRGSGGTEAFF. CDR3 nucleotides: TGTGCCAGCAGCCGGGGGTCCGGGGGAACTGAAGCTTTCTTT.

This chain joins TRBV5-1 and TRBJ2-2; D gene uncertain. Germline V gene sequence: CDR1 SGHRS, CDR2 YFSETQ. The CDR3 spans 15 residues. Trimming stripped 2 bases from V and 0 bases from J, with 8 bases between. CDR3 bases: TGCGCCAGCAGCTTAGTCCTACCGAACACCGGGGAGCTGTTTTTT. The encoded protein is CASSLVLPNTGELFF.

The gene calls are TRBV10-3 and TRBJ2-1; 7 nucleotides match TRBD1. This CDR3 contains 17 residues. V shed 3 bases and J 0 bases; nucleotides not matched to a gene: 8. Per germline, CDR1 ENHRY and CDR2 SYGVKD. The CDR3 DNA reads TGTGCCATCAGTGAATACAGGGGCGATAGCTCCTACAATGAGCAGTTCTTC. Its translation: CAISEYRGDSSYNEQFF.

The gene calls are TRBV6-5 and TRBJ2-3; 10 bases match TRBD2. V shed 5 bases and J 1 base; nucleotides not matched to a gene: 3. CDR1 is MNHEY and CDR2 is SVGAGI in the germline V gene. CDR3 size: 15 residues. CDR3 sequence: CASSQGTSGTDTQYF. CDR3 sequence (DNA): TGTGCCAGCAGTCAGGGGACTAGCGGCACAGATACGCAGTATTTT.

J is TRBJ1-1 and V is TRBV6-5, with D possibly TRBD1 on 5 matching bases. CDR1 is MNHEY and CDR2 is SVGAGI in the germline V gene. The V gene lost 6 bases and the J gene lost 2 bases, with 10 bases spanning the gap. The CDR3 spans 13 residues. In DNA form, the CDR3 reads TGTGCCAGCAGGCAGGGATCCAACACTGAAGCTTTCTTT. It codes for CASRQGSNTEAFF.

This clone was found once. V gene TRBV2 combines with J gene TRBJ2-7; TRBD1 agrees at 8 bases. CDR1 is SNHLY and CDR2 is FYNNEI in the germline V gene. The CDR3 runs to 13 residues. With 5 bases clipped from V and 5 bases from J, the junction kept 5 bases outside the gene matches. Here the CDR3 reads CASSLTGDNEQYF. CDR3 in DNA: TGTGCCAGCAGTTTGACAGGGGACAACGAGCAGTACTTC.

This sequence joins TRBV19 and TRBJ2-7; D ambiguous. The CDR3 has 13 amino acids. V lost 2 bases, J lost 3 bases, and 8 bases lay in between. The V gene's germline CDR1 is LNHDA and CDR2 SQIVND (reference sequence). The CDR3 sequence: CASSIRQDYEQYF. The CDR3 bases are TGTGCCAGTAGTATAAGGCAGGACTACGAGCAGTACTTC.

This clone was seen only a few times. This chain uses TRBV5-4 with TRBJ2-3, with 12 nucleotides matching TRBD2. The CDR3 loop spans 16 amino acids. CDR1 is SGHNT and CDR2 is YYREEE in the germline V gene (reference sequence). The J segment lost 3 bases and the V segment lost 6 bases, leaving 8 bases of the junction unmatched. The CDR3 spells CASNPPGLAGTDTQYF. CDR3 DNA: TGTGCCAGCAATCCCCCCGGACTAGCGGGGACAGATACGCAGTATTTT.

DNA for the CDR3: TGTGCCAGCTCACCGACAGGGGACCCCTATTATGGCTACACCTTC. It translates to CASSPTGDPYYGYTF. This chain links TRBV18 with TRBJ1-2; 8 bases are a match to TRBD1. There are 15 residues in the CDR3. Germline loops: CDR1 KGHSH, CDR2 LQKENI. The ends lost 3 bases at V and 5 bases at J; junction bases unmatched: 8. Filled out from reference TRBV18 and TRBJ1-2, the complete variable domain reads NAGVMQNPRHLVRRRGQEARLRCSPMKGHSHVYWYRQLPEEGLKFMVYLQKENIIDESGMPKERFSAEFPKEGPSILRIQQVVRGDSAAYFCASSPTGDPYYGYTFGSGTRLTVV.

This clone came up a few times. The chain combines TRBV5-1 with TRBJ1-4; tentative D call: TRBD1 (5 bases). Germline values: CDR1 SGHRS, CDR2 YFSETQ. The CDR3 has 14 residues. V was cut by 2 bases and J by 7 bases, with 12 bases left in between. Here the CDR3 DNA reads TGCGCCAGCAGCTTCCAGGGTAACGGTGAAAAACTGTTTTTT. It specifies CASSFQGNGEKLFF.